The 13 T cell receptor beta chains listed next were all sequenced from one sample in a study of Graves' ophthalmopathy and Graves' hyperthyroidism. RNA served as the template for amplifying TCR beta CDR3 regions. The authors performed first-round RT-PCR with HTBI primers and then a second-round multiplex PCR. TCRdb ran MiXCR on the multiplex PCR reads and lists one entry per CDR3 protein. The sample contains hundreds of thousands of distinct CDR3 sequences, 15% to 17% of which appear only once. Specimen: peripheral blood. The origin of the receptors is a woman between 18 and 29 years old with stable Graves' hyperthyroidism.

This clonotype was seen at least ten times. The chain uses TRBV19 and TRBJ2-5; 9 bases line up with TRBD1. The CDR3 has 14 residues. Germline CDR1 LNHDA, CDR2 SQIVND (reference sequence). Germline trimming cut 7 bases from V and 5 bases from J; bases unmatched to any gene: 8. The CDR3 DNA reads as TGTGCCAGTACCGACAGGGGGAGGATGGAGACCCAGTACTTC. This gives the protein CASTDRGRMETQYF. The variable domain in full, completed from reference TRBV19 and TRBJ2-5, reads DGGITQSPKYLFRKEGQNVTLSCEQNLNHDAMYWYRQDPGQGLRLIYYSQIVNDFQKGDIAEGYSVSREKKESFPLTVTSAQKNPTAFYLCASTDRGRMETQYFGPGTRLLVL.

In this sample, this clonotype turned up many times. The gene calls are TRBV9 and TRBJ2-5; a possible D gene is TRBD2 (6 bases). This CDR3 region has 15 residues. Trimming took 4 bases from V and 3 from J, leaving 16 bases between them. Germline V gene sequence: CDR1 SGDLS, CDR2 YYNGEE. The CDR3 loop reads CASSTSAGLEETQYF. The CDR3 DNA is TGTGCCAGCAGCACCTCGGCGGGACTCGAAGAGACCCAGTACTTC.

Ten or more counts support this clonotype. V and J are TRBV13 and TRBJ1-1; D gene uncertain. CDR1 and CDR2 from the germline V gene are PRHDT and FYEKMQ (reference sequence). This CDR3 region has 14 residues. The ends were cut back, 3 bases at V and 3 bases at J, with 11 bases in the middle. The CDR3 bases are TGTGCCAGCAGCTTTTTAGGACGGGACACTGAAGCTTTCTTT. Amino acid sequence: CASSFLGRDTEAFF.

CDR3 coding DNA: TGCGCCAGCAGTGAGGGGACTAGCGGCTTAGGGATGGAGACCCAGTACTTC. This codes for CASSEGTSGLGMETQYF. The chain employs TRBV10-1 and TRBJ2-5; 11 bases align to TRBD2. The CDR3 extends over 17 amino acids. V shed 2 bases and J 5 bases; nucleotides not matched to a gene: 10. From germline, CDR1 is WNHNN and CDR2 SYGVQD (reference sequence).

The genes are TRBV19 and TRBJ1-1, with D tentatively TRBD1 (5 bases). CDR1 and CDR2 (germline): LNHDA, SQIVND (reference sequence). V was trimmed by 4 bases and J by 5 bases, leaving 17 bases between them. The CDR3 spans 15 residues. The CDR3 sequence is CASSTRDPRGTEAFF. The CDR3 DNA sequence: TGTGCCAGTAGTACCCGGGACCCCCGTGGGACTGAAGCTTTCTTT.

This clonotype was counted at least ten times. The rearrangement joins TRBV3-1 to TRBJ1-1; D gene uncertain. This CDR3 spans 12 amino acids. Germline V gene sequence: CDR1 LGHDT, CDR2 YNNKEL (reference sequence). V lost 4 bases and J 0 bases, leaving 3 bases between the germline ends. This CDR3 reads CASSRMNTEAFF. The CDR3 nucleotides are TGTGCCAGCAGCCGTATGAACACTGAAGCTTTCTTT.

This clonotype came up many times. This sequence joins TRBV3-1 and TRBJ1-2; D is uncertain. The V gene's germline CDR1 is LGHDT and CDR2 YNNKEL (reference sequence). The CDR3 length is 14 residues. V was pared by 1 base and J by 0 bases, with 6 bases between. CDR3 amino acids: CASSQGRANYGYTF. The CDR3 coding sequence is TGTGCCAGCAGCCAAGGGCGGGCTAACTATGGCTACACCTTC.

The J gene is TRBJ2-7, the V gene TRBV20-1; D uncertain. CDR1 and CDR2 (germline): DFQATT, SNEGSKA (reference sequence). The V and J ends lost 2 bases and 5 bases respectively, with 13 bases between them. The CDR3 loop spans 13 amino acids. The CDR3 loop is CSARYVLTDEQYF. The CDR3 DNA reads TGCAGTGCTAGATACGTCCTTACGGACGAGCAGTACTTC.

This clonotype was detected ten times or more. This chain links TRBV11-2 with TRBJ1-3; D not resolved. The length of the CDR3 is 14 residues. V dropped 3 bases and J dropped 0 bases, with 6 bases sitting between them. Germline assignment: CDR1 SGHAT and CDR2 FQNNGV. The CDR3 region is CASSFRLSGNTIYF. CDR3 DNA: TGTGCCAGCAGCTTTCGGCTCTCTGGAAACACCATATATTTT.

The chain recombines TRBV11-2 with TRBJ2-2; TRBD1 might be the D (5 bases). V was cut by 4 bases and J by 13 bases, with 7 bases left in between. Germline CDR1 and CDR2: SGHAT and FQNNGV. The CDR3 sequence is 10 residues long. The CDR3 protein is CASSSRGLFF. CDR3 bases: TGTGCCAGCAGCTCTAGGGGGCTGTTTTTT.

The table lists this clonotype with a few counts. The V gene is TRBV24-1, the J gene TRBJ1-5; TRBD1 is a possible D gene (5 bases). This CDR3 comprises 13 residues. Trimming shortened V by 12 bases and J by 2 bases, and 13 bases separated the two germline ends. The germline gives CDR1 KGHDR, CDR2 SFDVKD. CDR3 DNA sequence: TGTGCCGCCCAGGGAGGCGGCAATCAGCCCCAGCATTTT. Residues: CAAQGGGNQPQHF.

At least ten counts were recorded for this clonotype. The rearrangement links TRBV12-3 or TRBV12-4 to TRBJ2-5; D is uncertain. The CDR3 has 14 residues. The V and J ends lost 4 bases and 4 bases respectively, with 13 bases between them. The CDR3 region is CASSSTALRETQYF. The CDR3 DNA reads as TGTGCCAGCAGTTCCACAGCTCTACGAGAGACCCAGTACTTC.

This clonotype was seen repeatedly, ten times or more. The V and J genes are TRBV19 and TRBJ2-7; no definite D call. From germline, CDR1 is LNHDA and CDR2 SQIVND (reference sequence). The CDR3 loop spans 16 amino acids. The V end was cut by 5 bases, the J end by 0 bases, with 17 bases between. This CDR3 is CASSRSSRTVSYEQYF. The DNA of the CDR3 is TGTGCCAGTAGTCGCTCATCGCGAACAGTCTCCTACGAGCAGTACTTC.